These T cell receptor beta chains were read from a single sample in a study of blood T cell repertoires in COVID-19. The data were produced by immunoSEQ multiplex PCR, yet TCRdb's version contains in-frame clones alone and is incomplete. Among just over 650,000 clones listed, 85% to 90% were seen once. The sequenced sample consisted of peripheral blood. The source of these receptors is a woman younger than 30 with acute or convalescent COVID-19. Each CDR3 is given with its conserved first and last residue. A D gene is named only where the DNA matches it firmly. Clone size, where shown, is once, few, many, or a class for clones that have expanded.

d_call	clone_size	j_call	v_call	cdr3_aa	cdr3_nt
TRBD1	-	TRBJ2-7	TRBV6-5	CASSYSLGTGYYEQYF	TGTGCCAGCAGTTATTCCCTCGGGACAGGGTACTACGAGCAGTACTTC
-	-	TRBJ1-3	TRBV9	CASSVGHSGNTIYF	TGTGCCAGCAGCGTAGGACACTCTGGAAACACCATATATTTT
TRBD1	-	TRBJ1-2	TRBV6-5	CASSPGQGSNYGYTF	TGTGCCAGCAGCCCAGGACAGGGTTCTAACTATGGCTACACCTTC
-	-	TRBJ2-7	TRBV12-3/TRBV12-4	CASSAGYEQYF	TGTGCCAGCAGTGCAGGGTACGAGCAGTACTTC
-	once	TRBJ1-2	TRBV9	CASSGPGDYGYTF	TGTGCCAGCAGCGGACCCGGGGACTATGGCTACACCTTC
-	-	TRBJ1-2	TRBV6-2/TRBV6-3	CASSNAGATDGYTF	TGTGCCAGCAGCAACGCAGGGGCCACGGATGGCTACACCTTC
-	-	TRBJ1-2	TRBV30	CAWSEDLYGYTF	TGTGCCTGGAGCGAGGATCTCTATGGCTACACCTTC
-	-	TRBJ1-2	TRBV12-3/TRBV12-4	CASSFSTNYGYTF	TGTGCCAGCAGTTTCTCGACAAACTATGGCTACACCTTC
-	-	TRBJ2-7	TRBV3-1/TRBV3-2	CASSPRVGTRSSYEQYF	TGTGCCAGCAGCCCCCGAGTGGGGACACGGAGTTCCTACGAGCAGTACTTC
TRBD2	-	TRBJ2-5	TRBV4-1	CASSQDRPGLKRETQYF	TGCGCCAGCAGCCAAGATCGGCCGGGACTAAAAAGGGAGACCCAGTACTTC
TRBD1	-	TRBJ2-7	TRBV6-5	CASSYSFRGTYEQYF	TGTGCCAGCAGTTACTCGTTCAGGGGGACCTACGAGCAGTACTTC
-	few	TRBJ2-2	TRBV6-4	CASSQSEAGELFF	TGTGCCAGCAGTCAATCAGAGGCCGGGGAGCTGTTTTTT
-	-	TRBJ2-3	TRBV7-2	CASNTQVLSTDTQYF	TGTGCCAGCAATACACAGGTCCTTAGCACAGATACGCAGTATTTT
TRBD2	-	TRBJ2-3	TRBV11-3	CASSYGGALADTQYF	TGTGCCAGCAGCTACGGGGGGGCCCTAGCAGATACGCAGTATTTT
-	-	TRBJ2-5	TRBV27	CASARGETQYF	TGTGCCAGCGCCCGGGGAGAGACCCAGTACTTC
-	-	TRBJ1-1	TRBV5-1	CASSPGQTWNTEAFF	TGCGCCAGCAGCCCTGGACAGACCTGGAACACTGAAGCTTTCTTT
-	-	TRBJ1-1	TRBV5-1	CASSPWGPEAFF	TGCGCCAGCAGCCCGTGGGGGCCTGAAGCTTTCTTT
-	-	TRBJ2-7	TRBV19	CASSSHYEQYF	TGTGCCAGTAGTTCCCACTACGAGCAGTACTTC
-	-	TRBJ1-2	TRBV11-2	CASSLDQDSTYGYTF	TGTGCCAGCAGCTTAGATCAGGACAGCACCTATGGCTACACCTTC
-	-	TRBJ1-4	TRBV11-3	CASSLGGAANEKLFF	TGTGCCAGCAGTTTGGGAGGGGCTGCTAATGAAAAACTGTTTTTT
TRBD1	-	TRBJ1-1	TRBV19	CASIDRGRTLNTEAFF	TGTGCCAGTATTGACAGGGGGCGGACCCTGAACACTGAAGCTTTCTTT
-	once	TRBJ2-7	TRBV5-4	CASSPQRGGGEGYEQYF	TGTGCCAGCAGCCCCCAAAGGGGTGGGGGCGAAGGCTACGAGCAGTACTTC
TRBD1	-	TRBJ1-2	TRBV11-2	CASSSSRGRASNYGYTF	TGTGCCAGCAGCTCCTCCAGGGGGCGCGCCTCTAACTATGGCTACACCTTC
-	-	TRBJ2-7	TRBV18	CASSPQAAPVRPYEQYF	TGTGCCAGCTCACCACAGGCGGCGCCGGTCCGGCCCTACGAGCAGTACTTC
-	-	TRBJ1-4	TRBV30	CAWSVLGGANEKLFF	TGTGCCTGGAGTGTACTCGGGGGGGCTAATGAAAAACTGTTTTTT
-	few	TRBJ1-5	TRBV15	CATSLNAGAHQPQHF	TGTGCCACCAGCCTTAACGCAGGGGCCCATCAGCCCCAGCATTTT
TRBD1	-	TRBJ1-3	TRBV30	CAWSEGTGVGNTIYF	TGTGCCTGGAGTGAAGGGACAGGGGTTGGAAACACCATATATTTT
TRBD1	-	TRBJ1-5	TRBV28	CASSLNRGRDQPQHF	TGTGCCAGCAGTTTAAACAGGGGGAGAGATCAGCCCCAGCATTTT
TRBD1	-	TRBJ1-4	TRBV2	CASGPDRSVEKLFF	TGTGCCAGCGGCCCGGACAGGTCGGTGGAAAAACTGTTTTTT
TRBD1	-	TRBJ1-1	TRBV5-1	CASRLGQGPTEAFF	TGCGCCAGCCGGCTGGGACAGGGACCCACTGAAGCTTTCTTT
-	-	TRBJ2-7	TRBV11-2	CASRTEISYEQYF	TGTGCCAGCCGGACAGAAATCTCCTACGAGCAGTACTTC
-	-	TRBJ1-2	TRBV23-1	CASSQAFCAHYYGYTF	TGCGCCAGCAGTCAAGCTTTCTGCGCCCATTACTATGGCTACACCTTC
TRBD2	-	TRBJ2-3	TRBV9	CASSVQGRGMPTDTQYF	TGTGCCAGCAGCGTCCAAGGGCGGGGGATGCCCACAGATACGCAGTATTTT
-	once	TRBJ1-1	TRBV4-2	CASSQGQFNTEAFF	TGTGCCAGCAGCCAAGGCCAGTTCAACACTGAAGCTTTCTTT
-	-	TRBJ2-2	TRBV18	CASSPDISLTGELFF	TGTGCCAGCTCACCGGACATTTCGCTCACCGGGGAGCTGTTTTTT
-	-	TRBJ1-5	TRBV21-1	CASKGPGSQPQHF	TGTGCCAGCAAAGGTCCCGGGAGCCAGCCCCAGCATTTT
TRBD1	-	TRBJ1-3	TRBV3-1/TRBV3-2	CASRDRESRNTIYF	TGTGCCAGCCGCGACAGGGAATCAAGAAACACCATATATTTT
TRBD1	-	TRBJ1-4	TRBV5-4	CASSSAGTVDSKLFF	TGTGCCAGCAGCTCGGCCGGGACAGTGGATTCAAAACTGTTTTTT
-	-	TRBJ1-2	TRBV14	CASSQDKAGVGYTF	TGTGCCAGCAGCCAAGATAAGGCCGGGGTCGGCTACACCTTC
-	-	TRBJ1-5	TRBV19	CASSADSSNQPQHF	TGTGCCAGTAGTGCGGACAGCAGCAATCAGCCCCAGCATTTT
TRBD1	-	TRBJ1-5	TRBV18	CASSPFGQERGNQPQHF	TGTGCCAGCTCACCCTTCGGACAGGAGAGGGGCAATCAGCCCCAGCATTTT
-	-	TRBJ2-7	TRBV6-6	CASSHGFWRHEQYF	TGTGCCAGCAGTCACGGATTTTGGAGACACGAGCAGTACTTC
-	-	TRBJ1-1	TRBV7-8	CASRPPGVTEAFF	TGTGCCAGCCGGCCACCGGGGGTCACTGAAGCTTTCTTT
-	-	TRBJ1-6	TRBV21-1	CASSKPGTAYNSPLHF	TGTGCCAGCAGCAAACCCGGGACAGCTTATAATTCACCCCTCCACTTT
-	-	TRBJ2-7	TRBV12-3/TRBV12-4	CASSHRLTYEQYF	TGTGCCAGCAGTCACAGGTTAACCTACGAGCAGTACTTC
TRBD1	-	TRBJ2-2	TRBV2	CASRKGTGRNTGELFF	TGTGCCAGCAGGAAAGGGACAGGCCGGAACACCGGGGAGCTGTTTTTT
-	-	TRBJ1-2	TRBV12-5	CASGFLLYGYTF	TGTGCTAGTGGTTTCTTACTCTATGGCTACACCTTC
-	-	TRBJ2-7	TRBV20-1	CSAPRELEQYF	TGCAGTGCTCCCCGGGAACTCGAGCAGTACTTC
TRBD1	-	TRBJ2-7	TRBV4-3	CASSQGLGQGSYEQYF	TGCGCCAGCAGCCAAGGGCTAGGACAGGGGTCCTACGAGCAGTACTTC
-	-	TRBJ1-1	TRBV27	CASSEWGGTNTEAFF	TGTGCCAGCAGCGAATGGGGGGGGACGAACACTGAAGCTTTCTTT
-	-	TRBJ1-5	TRBV3-1/TRBV3-2	CASSQDRVVQPQHF	TGTGCCAGCAGCCAAGACAGGGTCGTTCAGCCCCAGCATTTT
-	-	TRBJ2-2	TRBV24-1	CATSGQKNTGELFF	TGTGCCACCAGTGGACAAAAGAACACCGGGGAGCTGTTTTTT
-	-	TRBJ1-2	TRBV9	CASSQGVEWGLYGYTF	TGTGCCAGCTCGCAAGGGGTTGAATGGGGTCTCTATGGCTACACCTTC
TRBD2	-	TRBJ2-7	TRBV27	CASSFSGGGAYEQYF	TGTGCCAGCAGTTTCTCAGGTGGGGGGGCCTACGAGCAGTACTTC